The 18 T cell receptor beta chains in this list originate from one sample, sequenced in a study of tumor and adjacent non-tumor tissue in lung cancer. This sample's RNA came from whole unsorted tissue. This non-tumor lung sample came from over 3 cm beyond the tumor edge. TCRbeta libraries were built with three rounds of nested PCR, modified from ARM-PCR. MiXCR, applied by TCRdb to the multiplex PCR reads, yields one record per CDR3 protein. The sample has 60,000 to 85,000 distinct CDR3 sequences, 76% seen once; the top ten hold 40% to 50%. Sequencing was performed on distant non-tumor lung tissue. These receptors came from a man aged 60 to 69 with non-small cell lung cancer.

There are many counts of this clonotype. This chain joins TRBV7-9 and TRBJ1-5; TRBD1 might be the D (5 bases). The ends were cut back, 1 base at V and 5 bases at J, with 6 bases in the middle. The germline V gene has CDR1 SEHNR and CDR2 FQNEAQ (reference sequence). The CDR3 has 13 residues. DNA for the CDR3: TGTGCCAGCAGCTTAGGAGGGGATCAGCCCCAGCATTTT. The encoded protein is CASSLGGDQPQHF.

Comments on this clonotype: At one end, the junction sequence differs from germline, possibly due to a read error. The DNA for the CDR3 is TGTGCCATCAGTGATAGCACGATTAGCATAGATACGCAGTATTTT. It specifies CAISDSTISIDTQYF. V is TRBV10-3 and J is TRBJ2-3; no clear D. The CDR3 runs to 15 residues. Germline assignment: CDR1 ENHRY and CDR2 SYGVKD.

This clonotype was recorded only once. At one end, the junction sequence differs from germline, possibly due to a read error. This chain joins TRBV29-1 and TRBJ2-7; D not certain. There are 11 residues in the CDR3. The germline CDR1 and CDR2 sequences are SQVTM and ANQGSEA. The CDR3 bases are TGCAGCGTTGAAGTGGGGAAGGAGCAGTGCTTC. It is translated as CSVEVGKEQCF.

Only a few counts were recorded for this clonotype. A much larger clone sits a single nucleotide away, making a read error possible. The V call is TRBV28, the J call TRBJ1-5; the match to TRBD1 covers 8 bases. V lost 6 bases, J lost 5 bases, and 18 bases stayed unmatched. CDR3 length: 18 residues. Germline CDR1 is MDHEN and CDR2 is SYDVKM. The CDR3 region has the DNA TGTGCCAGCAGCTCCCCTAAGACAGGGGCGATAAGCTATCAGCCCCAGCATTTT. This encodes CASSSPKTGAISYQPQHF.

The CDR3 sequence: CASSKYRGSWWYF. DNA for the CDR3: TGTGCCAGCAGTAAATACAGGGGGTCCTGGTGGTACTTC. V and J are TRBV28 and TRBJ2-4; 8 bases align to TRBD1. V shed 5 bases, J shed 15 bases, and the junction held 12 bases outside the gene matches. CDR3 length: 13 residues. Germline lookup yields CDR1 MDHEN and CDR2 SYDVKM.

Notes on this clonotype: This CDR3 fails to terminate in the conserved phenylalanine or tryptophan, so it likely reflects a read error. The chain has TRBV4-2 and TRBJ2-3; D is possibly TRBD1 or TRBD2 (5 bases each). Germline CDR1 and CDR2: LGHNA and YNFKEQ. This CDR3 contains 16 residues. V dropped 1 base and J dropped 3 bases, with 14 bases sitting between them. The chain's CDR3 is CASSQGGTRGTDTQYY. The CDR3 DNA is TGTGCCAGCAGCCAAGGAGGCACTAGGGGTACAGATACGCAGTATTAT.

Worth noting for this clonotype: One base away lies a much larger clone, so this may be a sequencing read error. Lacking the conserved final phenylalanine or tryptophan, this CDR3 likely reflects a read error. This chain links TRBV28 with TRBJ2-1, with 7 bases lining up with TRBD2. CDR3 length: 13 amino acids. Germline V gives CDR1 MDHEN, CDR2 SYDVKM. V dropped 6 bases and J dropped 5; count of bases not matched to a gene: 4. The CDR3 sequence: CASRPSGDNEQFL. In DNA form, the CDR3 reads TGTGCCAGCAGACCCAGCGGGGACAATGAGCAGTTCCTC.

Details on this clonotype: A much larger clone differs from this one at a single base, so this may be a read error. The CDR3 DNA follows: TGTGCCAGCAGCTTAGACCAAGAGACCCAGCACTTC. Its translation is CASSLDQETQHF. The chain is built from TRBV11-2 and TRBJ2-5; the D is unclear. CDR3 length: 12 amino acids. Germline V CDR1 and CDR2: SGHAT, FQNNGV.

The chain links TRBV5-1 to TRBJ2-4; possibly TRBD1 for D (6 bases). The V gene lost 6 bases and the J gene lost 5 bases, with 21 bases spanning the gap. Germline-derived CDR1 and CDR2 are SGHRS and YFSETQ. The CDR3 sequence is 16 residues long. CDR3 loop: CASNPSDSLRENIQYF. The CDR3 nucleotides read TGCGCCAGCAACCCTTCGGACAGTCTGAGGGAAAACATTCAGTACTTC. Full variable domain (outside the CDR3, taken from reference TRBV5-1 and TRBJ2-4): KAGVTQTPRYLIKTRGQQVTLSCSPISGHRSVSWYQQTPGQGLQFLFEYFSETQRNKGNFPGRFSGRQFSNSRSEMNVSTLELGDSALYLCASNPSDSLRENIQYFGAGTRLSVL.

This clonotype was detected many times. The V and J genes are TRBV29-1 and TRBJ1-2, with a weak D call TRBD1 (6 bases). The length of the CDR3 is 13 residues. V lost 6 bases and J lost 7, with 18 bases in between. Germline V CDR1 and CDR2: SQVTM, ANQGSEA. CDR3 amino acids: CSVLGGGETGYTF. CDR3 coding DNA: TGCAGCGTCCTGGGGGGGGGCGAGACTGGCTACACCTTC.

The table lists this clonotype with many counts. The CDR3 sequence is CSASLAAWQETQYF. The CDR3 bases are TGCAGTGCTTCACTAGCGGCCTGGCAAGAGACCCAGTACTTC. The chain employs TRBV20-1 and TRBJ2-5, with 8 bases lining up with TRBD2. Germline-derived CDR1 and CDR2 are DFQATT and SNEGSKA (reference sequence). The CDR3 totals 14 residues. Trimming removed 5 bases from V and 2 bases from J; junction bases left unmatched: 7.

With regard to this clonotype: A much larger clone differs from this one at a single base, so this may be a read error. The genes are TRBV2 and TRBJ2-4, with unresolved D. CDR1 is SNHLY, CDR2 FYNNEI, per germline. This CDR3 contains 12 residues. Here the CDR3 reads CVSSDNQNIQYF. CDR3 DNA: TGTGTCAGCAGTGACAACCAAAACATTCAGTACTTC.

The CDR3 loop reads CASSPAGNEQFF. Written as DNA, the CDR3 is TGTGCCAGCAGTCCTGCCGGGAACGAGCAGTTCTTC. The rearrangement joins TRBV6-6 to TRBJ2-1; TRBD2 is a possible D gene (5 bases). The germline V gene has CDR1 MNHNY and CDR2 SVGAGI (reference sequence). Trimming cost V 5 bases and J 10 bases, with 12 bases left between them. The CDR3 covers 12 residues.

The chain couples TRBV11-1 to TRBJ2-2; either TRBD1 or TRBD2 may fit D (7 bases each). The CDR3 is made up of 13 amino acids. The germline gives CDR1 SGHAT, CDR2 FQDESV (reference sequence). The germline V and J ends were trimmed by 11 bases and 5 bases, with 15 bases remaining between them. CDR3 region: CARRQGGTGELFF. Written as DNA, the CDR3 is TGTGCCCGACGACAGGGAGGGACCGGGGAGCTGTTTTTT.

Remarks on this clonotype: This CDR3 is missing its conserved last phenylalanine or tryptophan, likely due to a read error. The chain carries TRBV10-2 and TRBJ2-1, with 8 bases lining up with TRBD2. The germline V gene has CDR1 WSHSY and CDR2 SAAADI. CDR3 length: 15 residues. CDR3 loop: CASTESGGEGNEQFS. The CDR3 DNA follows: TGCGCCAGCACTGAGTCGGGGGGGGAGGGTAATGAGCAGTTCTCC.

This clonotype appeared once. A read error may produce the germline difference seen at one junction end. The chain joins TRBV24-1 to TRBJ2-1; a possible D gene is TRBD2 (6 bases). Per the germline V gene, CDR1 is KGHDR and CDR2 is SFDVKD. The CDR3 covers 16 residues. The CDR3 loop reads CATSDFLAGGNNVQFF. The CDR3 DNA sequence: TGTGCCACCAGTGATTTCCTAGCAGGAGGGAACAATGTGCAGTTCTTC.

Turning to this clonotype: The CDR3 does not end in the conserved phenylalanine or tryptophan, so this is likely a read error. No DNA is shown, since the ends of the CDR3 on it are uncertain; the CDR3 is the one TCRdb lists. The V and J genes are TRBV29-1 and TRBJ2-7; TRBD2 is the table's D call, not checked against the DNA. The germline gives CDR1 SQVTM, CDR2 ANQGSEA. The CDR3 is made up of 12 amino acids, end residues included. The CDR3 protein is CSVEAGGSEKYY.

This clonotype has only a few counts. The chain employs TRBV11-2 and TRBJ1-1; D is uncertain. The CDR3 has 17 residues. Germline values: CDR1 SGHAT, CDR2 FQNNGV. Trimming took 1 base from V and 0 from J, leaving 15 bases between them. CDR3 sequence: CASSLGGPKGMNTEAFF. DNA of the CDR3: TGTGCCAGCAGCTTAGGCGGGCCCAAAGGTATGAACACTGAAGCTTTCTTT.